What follows describes a single TCR beta chain. This clonotype was detected many times. Which antigen it targets is not known. Base qualities are not at hand, and no much larger clone is one base apart. V is cut by 0 bases and J by 3 bases, and the space between the germline ends is 10 bases. From cysteine to phenylalanine, the CDR3 is 14 amino acids long. The DNA shown is the 42-base CDR3, in frame from base 1. The germline V gene gives CDR1 as SGHRS and CDR2 as YFSETQ. This specimen comes from a study of human T cells and chemical hapten exposure (dated by TCRdb to the early 2020s). In the study overall: For sensitization, 2% DPC in acetone was applied to a roughly 2 cm by roughly 2 cm area of upper inner arm skin. Throughout the study period of around 24 weeks, patients also received therapeutic DPC doses to the scalp every week. Patch testing was done on the upper back using Finn chambers containing 0.01% DPC, and results were scored after 6 days according to International Contact Dermatitis Research Group standards. Most of the patients in the cohort were female, and the cohort covered alopecia areata with under or over 50% scalp involvement, alopecia totalis and alopecia universalis. Libraries were combined into a pool for sequencing, and differences in TCR yield between samples came mainly from small differences in library volumes within the pool. In alopecia patients, the study followed how the peripheral blood TCR repertoire changed in vivo over primary and secondary sensitization to diphenylcyclopropenone (DPC), a hapten. Blood samples were taken from patients before sensitization (week 0) and then at 2, 6 and about 24 weeks after DPC sensitization. Blood for TCR sequencing was provided by twenty-nine alopecia patients at one to four time points (pre-sensitization, 2, 6 and 24 weeks).

Library generation was performed with RACE. Reads for this sample came from a NextSeq 500. During library preparation, unique molecular identifiers were attached to individual cDNA molecules so that TCRs could be counted quantitatively and reproducibly. From each blood RNA sample, both TCR alpha and TCR beta chains were sequenced. Per the source publication's procedure: A median of around 96,000 TCRs per sample was observed, with a range of about 20,000 to 750,000. The Decombinator software suite was used to annotate V, J and CDR3 in the TCR reads. Every sample was subsampled to the same number of TCRs (28,000) for the PS versus PT1 abundance plots. Expanded TCRs were defined as absent before sensitization and observed at least eight times at the 2-week time point. The public reads were run again by TCRdb, first through fastp at Q25 and then through MiXCR, and only productive beta chains were kept. Identical CDR3 proteins give one entry, which carries the most common genes and DNA. These V and J calls derive from TCRdb rather than the authors' analysis. The sample profile shows approximately 71,000 distinct CDR3 sequences; around 10% of them were found once. In total, the top ten clones hold approximately 3% of the sample.

In light of the paper, this sample's time point label describes: patch test 1, 2 weeks after DPC sensitization. This specimen's treatment or condition label, per the study, means: therapeutic diphenylcyclopropenone sensitization with weekly scalp DPC. Blood at each patch-test visit was drawn before the patch test was applied. Patients were eligible if aged 18 to 70, diagnosed with alopecia and judged suitable for DPC therapy, and pregnant patients were excluded. Total RNA was extracted from unfractionated whole blood that had been collected in Tempus Blood RNA tubes. General findings and caveats noted by the study authors: Compared with pre-sensitization or healthy control sets, expanded TCRs formed significantly more large CDR3 similarity clusters, which is consistent with antigen-driven responses. All patients had alopecia, a presumed autoimmune disease, so their immune response might differ from that of healthy individuals. After repeated subsampling, changes were observed in the strength of the expansion versus patch-test correlation and in the threshold at which the correlation became significant. No change with DPC sensitization was found in the number of TCRs above 1 in 1000 frequency, and no evidence of global repertoire structure alterations was found. Patch test score correlated positively with the number of PT1 expanded TCRs, reaching significance at thresholds 8, 16 and 32 but not at 4.

Here the sequenced sample was whole blood, taken in connection with sensitization to the hapten diphenylcyclopropenone (DPC). This chain is built from TRBV5-1 and TRBJ2-7; the D gene assignment is ambiguous. This clonotype originated in a woman aged 40 to 55 with alopecia areata. Some clones in this sample may be carry-over from other donors' samples. At the DNA level, the sequence is TGCGCCAGCAGCTTGGGCAGGACGGACTACGAGCAGTACTTC. Its coded protein is CASSLGRTDYEQYF. With the portions outside the CDR3 filled from the reference TRBV5-1 and TRBJ2-7 genes, the complete variable region becomes KAGVTQTPRYLIKTRGQQVTLSCSPISGHRSVSWYQQTPGQGLQFLFEYFSETQRNKGNFPGRFSGRQFSNSRSEMNVSTLELGDSALYLCASSLGRTDYEQYFGPGTRLTVT.